The clone carrying this T cell receptor beta chain has a handful of counts. Its specificity is not known. This CDR3 has 16 residues. V gave up 7 bases and J gave up 7 bases, with 23 bases separating them. CDR1 and CDR2 from the germline V gene are MDHEN and SYDVKM. This specimen belongs to a study of T cells after posttransplantation cyclophosphamide. Whole-study results and caveats: Blood and skin or GI T cell repertoires showed limited TRB overlap.

This related bone marrow graft donor gave peripheral blood on the day of marrow donation. Repertoires were generated with immunoSEQ multiplex PCR, while TCRdb's copy carries only in-frame clones and drops some. The sample lists around 14,000 clones, under 85% seen once, with 1.2% in the top ten. This clonotype was obtained from a man in his fifties or sixties. Sequencing used memory CD4+ T cells sorted from PBMCs. The chain is built from TRBV28 and TRBJ1-3; weak D call: TRBD1 (5 bases). As DNA, the CDR3 is TGTGCCAGCAACCCGGGGGGTTTCCTTTCCTTGAACACCATATATTTT. This encodes CASNPGGFLSLNTIYF. Full variable domain (outside the CDR3, taken from reference TRBV28 and TRBJ1-3): DVKVTQSSRYLVKRTGEKVFLECVQDMDHENMFWYRQDPGLGLRLIYFSYDVKMKEKGDIPEGYSVSREKKERFSLILESASTNQTSMYLCASNPGGFLSLNTIYFGEGSWLTVV.